The clone carrying this T cell receptor (beta chain) was observed a handful of times. Antigen unknown. This sample stems from a study of T cell repertoires in cytomegalovirus infection. Trimming at V came to 5 bases and at J to 1 base, leaving 8 bases not matched to a gene. The CDR3 contains 17 residues. From the reads, TCRdb called clonotypes with MiXCR, one entry per CDR3 protein. Of about 770,000 distinct CDR3 sequences in the sample, about 27% are singletons; the top ten hold around 13%. Specimen: cultured CD8+ T cells from PBMCs, collected from culture after CMV antigen stimulation. The chain carries TRBV12-3 or TRBV12-4 and TRBJ2-2, with 9 bases lining up with TRBD2. The TCR sequence derives from a human donor in good health (CMV status not recorded). Some clones in this sample may be carry-over from other donors' samples. The CDR3 protein is CASSLSGGLRNTGELFF. The DNA of the CDR3 is TGTGCCAGCAGTCTTAGCGGGGGCCTCAGGAACACCGGGGAGCTGTTTTTT.